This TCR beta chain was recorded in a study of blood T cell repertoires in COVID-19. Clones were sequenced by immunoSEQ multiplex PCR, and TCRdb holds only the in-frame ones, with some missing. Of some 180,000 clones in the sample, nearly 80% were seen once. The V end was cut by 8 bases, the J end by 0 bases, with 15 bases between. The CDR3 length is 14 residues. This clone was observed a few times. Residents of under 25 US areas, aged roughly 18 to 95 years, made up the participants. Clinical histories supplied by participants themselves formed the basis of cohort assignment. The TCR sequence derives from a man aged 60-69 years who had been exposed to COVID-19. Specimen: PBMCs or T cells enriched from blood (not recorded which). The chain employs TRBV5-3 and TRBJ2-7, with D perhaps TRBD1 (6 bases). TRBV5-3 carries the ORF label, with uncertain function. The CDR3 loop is CASSTGTHSYEQYF. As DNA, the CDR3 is TGTGCCAGCTCGACCGGGACACACTCCTACGAGCAGTACTTC.